A single sample gave rise to the 22 T cell receptor beta chains below, sequenced in a study of CXCR3-negative and CXCR3-positive naive CD8 T cells. Via 5' RACE with UMI labels, TRB cDNA libraries were prepared. No DNA is given; TCRdb re-called the 5' RACE reads and lists each CDR3 protein once. The table lists some 61,000 distinct CDR3 sequences. Sample: naive CXCR3- CD8+ T cells from blood. Subset of the sample: CD45RO-CCR7+CD27+CD95- naive CD8+ T cells lacking CXCR3 (TNR3-). The receptors stem from a human donor in good health. Some clones in this sample may be carry-over from other donors' samples.

J is TRBJ2-7 and V is TRBV7-9. Per the germline V gene, CDR1 is SEHNR and CDR2 is FQNEAQ (reference sequence). This CDR3 contains 13 residues. This CDR3 reads CASRPTVAYEQYF.

V is TRBV29-1 and J is TRBJ2-1; TCRdb's assignment of TRBD2 cannot be checked, as there is no DNA. Germline V lookup: CDR1 SQVTM, CDR2 ANQGSEA. The CDR3 is made up of 16 amino acids. The CDR3 spells CSVVWLIAGAYNEQFF.

The J gene is TRBJ2-1, the V gene TRBV20-1; the D call of TRBD1 rests on TCRdb alone, since no DNA is present to check it. The CDR3 runs 16 residues. Per the germline V gene, CDR1 is DFQATT and CDR2 is SNEGSKA (reference sequence). The CDR3 here is CSAKEGGPLRNNEQFF.

This chain connects TRBV29-1 to TRBJ1-6; checking the TCRdb D call of TRBD1 is not possible without DNA. The CDR3 has 13 amino acids. Germline V gene data show CDR1 as SQVTM and CDR2 as ANQGSEA. The CDR3: CSVTTGYNSPLHF.

The gene calls are TRBV7-9 and TRBJ2-5. This CDR3 is built from 13 residues. The germline gives CDR1 SEHNR, CDR2 FQNEAQ (reference sequence). CDR3 sequence: CASSLSLWETQYF.

The genes are TRBV15 and TRBJ1-4. Germline CDR1 LNHNV, CDR2 YYDKDF (reference sequence). The CDR3 totals 16 residues. This CDR3 reads CATSRDRIATNEKLFF. Supplemented by reference TRBV15 and TRBJ1-4, the full variable domain reads DAMVIQNPRYQVTQFGKPVTLSCSQTLNHNVMYWYQQKSSQAPKLLFHYYDKDFNNEADTPDNFQSRRPNTSFCFLDIRSPGLGDTAMYLCATSRDRIATNEKLFFGSGTQLSVL.

The chain employs TRBV7-8 and TRBJ2-5; TCRdb indicates TRBD2, and absent DNA this call remains unverified. This CDR3 contains 18 residues. CDR1 SGHVS and CDR2 FQNEAQ come from the germline V gene. The CDR3 is CASSLPRGTDRYQETQYF.

The V and J genes are TRBV12-3 or TRBV12-4 and TRBJ1-2. CDR3 length: 13 amino acids. The CDR3 region is CASKDGDFYGYTF.

The CDR3 reads CSVVTGAGNTIYF. The chain joins TRBV29-1 to TRBJ1-3; TCRdb's D call, TRBD1, is unchecked because there is no DNA. CDR3 length: 13 amino acids. The V gene's germline CDR1 is SQVTM and CDR2 ANQGSEA.

This chain uses TRBV12-3 or TRBV12-4 with TRBJ2-7; absent DNA, TCRdb's TRBD1 call cannot be checked. The CDR3 consists of 13 residues. Here the CDR3 reads CASSWGESYEQYF.

The chain uses TRBV7-6 and TRBJ2-7; TCRdb's assignment of TRBD2 cannot be checked, as there is no DNA. Germline V gene lookup returns CDR1 SGHVS and CDR2 FNYEAQ. The length of the CDR3 is 14 residues. This CDR3 is CASSLASGTYEQYF.

The CDR3: CATSRETMGTGAYEQYF. The chain employs TRBV15 and TRBJ2-7; TCRdb's D call, TRBD1, is unchecked because there is no DNA. Germline CDR1 LNHNV, CDR2 YYDKDF (reference sequence). CDR3 length: 17 residues.

The CDR3 loop is CASSQVTGPTSSYNEQFF. The J gene is TRBJ2-1, the V gene TRBV4-2; TCRdb lists TRBD1, though no DNA is available to test this call. Germline V gives CDR1 LGHNA, CDR2 YNFKEQ. This CDR3 is built from 18 residues.

The gene calls are TRBV9 and TRBJ2-7; TCRdb's D call, TRBD1, is unchecked because there is no DNA. The CDR3 is made up of 14 amino acids. Looked up from germline, CDR1 is SGDLS and CDR2 is YYNGEE. This CDR3 is CASSIEGQGAEQYF.

The chain carries TRBV25-1 and TRBJ2-2; TCRdb's D call, TRBD1, is unchecked because there is no DNA. Germline V lookup: CDR1 MGHDK, CDR2 SYGVNS. This CDR3 is 16 amino acids long. The CDR3: CASSERAVSNTGELFF.

The V and J genes are TRBV6-5 and TRBJ2-2; TCRdb's D call of TRBD2 is untestable without DNA. The germline V gene encodes CDR1 MNHEY and CDR2 SVGAGI. The CDR3 is made up of 15 amino acids. The CDR3 loop is CASSPSGGGTGELFF.

The chain employs TRBV13 and TRBJ2-7; TCRdb names TRBD2, which stays unverified in the absence of DNA. The CDR3 covers 15 residues. Germline CDR1 and CDR2: PRHDT and FYEKMQ (reference sequence). Here the CDR3 reads CASSHSGGTGYEQYF.

The chain is built from TRBV28 and TRBJ2-7; TCRdb selects TRBD1, and the lack of DNA leaves this call unchecked. The CDR3 loop spans 13 amino acids. The germline V gene encodes CDR1 MDHEN and CDR2 SYDVKM. CDR3 residues: CASKQQGPYEQYF.

This sequence joins TRBV29-1 and TRBJ2-1; lacking DNA, the TRBD1 call made by TCRdb goes unchecked. Germline V lookup: CDR1 SQVTM, CDR2 ANQGSEA. The CDR3 is 12 amino acids. The CDR3 protein is CSAGVLYNEQFF.

The rearrangement uses TRBV6-4 and TRBJ2-1; the TRBD2 assignment by TCRdb is unverifiable without DNA. The CDR3 has 15 amino acids. Germline V CDR1 and CDR2: MRHNA, SNTAGT. Here the CDR3 reads CASSSTSGGNNEQFF.

This chain uses TRBV29-1 with TRBJ2-2; TCRdb's D call of TRBD2 is untestable without DNA. Germline CDR1 and CDR2: SQVTM and ANQGSEA. The CDR3 extends over 14 amino acids. The CDR3 loop reads CSAPLAGGTGELFF.

The V gene is TRBV10-3, the J gene TRBJ1-1; as DNA is missing, the TRBD1 call by TCRdb cannot be tested. CDR3 length equals 14 residues. The germline CDR1 and CDR2 sequences are ENHRY and SYGVKD. CDR3: CAITTQGAQTEAFF.